This TCR beta chain was sequenced for a study of Graves' ophthalmopathy and Graves' hyperthyroidism. Notes on the study in general: The study's model predicted ophthalmopathy progression at about 68% sensitivity and 72% to 85% specificity.

The CDR3 consists of 16 residues. V dropped 6 bases and J dropped 6 bases, with 24 bases sitting between them. Transcripts of RNA were the source for amplifying TCR beta CDR3 regions. An initial RT-PCR round employing HTBI primers preceded a second-round multiplex PCR. TCRdb re-called the multiplex PCR reads through MiXCR, storing one row per CDR3 protein. The sample has about 220,000 distinct CDR3 sequences; 20% to 25% are singletons. Ophthalmopathy donors showed moderate-to-severe activity, CAS ≥3, NOSPECS ≥4 and a duration under 3 months. Symptoms, serum thyroxine and TRAb, thyroid ultrasound, and orbital computed tomography formed the diagnostic basis. PBMCs were density-gradient isolated from around 9.2 ml fresh blood. This clonotype has at least ten counts. As yet, its antigen is unknown.

The chain has TRBV12-3 or TRBV12-4 and TRBJ2-7; D possibly matches TRBD1 or TRBD2 (9 bases each). The source material was peripheral blood. This TCR derives from a woman between 50 and 59 years old with Graves' ophthalmopathy. In nucleotides, the CDR3 is TGTGCCAGCAGGTTACAGGGGGCAAGCGGGAGGCGCGAGCAGTACTTC. It codes for CASRLQGASGRREQYF.